These T cell receptor beta chains were read from a single sample in a study of response to subunit inactivated influenza vaccine. Via MiXCR, TCRdb re-called the RT-PCR reads, giving one row per CDR3 protein. The sample contains 600,000 to 850,000 distinct CDR3 sequences, roughly 15% of which appear only once. The sequencing used PBMCs from blood, collected less than 15 days before vaccination. These TCRs come from a man aged 45-65 years who received an inactivated influenza vaccine. CDR3s include the opening cysteine and the closing phenylalanine or tryptophan. A D gene is named only where the DNA matches it firmly. Some rows mark clone size as missing; the rest say once, few, many or name a class of expanded clone.

d_gene	abundance	v_gene	j_gene	CDR3nt	CDR3aa
TRBD1	.	TRBV29-1	TRBJ2-3	TGCAGCTTTAGGGGGCCGGGTAGTGCAGATACGCAGTATTTT	CSFRGPGSADTQYF
.	.	TRBV15	TRBJ1-5	TGTGCCACCAGCACGAGGACCCCTCCGAGGGGCAATCAGCCCCAGCATTTT	CATSTRTPPRGNQPQHF
TRBD1	.	TRBV20-1	TRBJ1-1	TGCAGTGCTAGAGCGCGGACAGGGCTGAACACTGAAGCTTTCTTT	CSARARTGLNTEAFF
TRBD1	few	TRBV3-1	TRBJ2-1	TGTGCCAGCAGCCCGGACAGGATTTACAATGAGCAGTTCTTC	CASSPDRIYNEQFF
TRBD1	few	TRBV20-1	TRBJ2-7	TGCAGTGCTAGAAGGGACAGGTTATCCTACGAGCAGTACTTC	CSARRDRLSYEQYF
.	.	TRBV2	TRBJ1-1	TGTGCCAGCAGATTGGGGTGGAACACTGAAGCTTTCTTT	CASRLGWNTEAFF
TRBD2	once	TRBV4-2	TRBJ2-3	TGTGCCAGCAGCCAAGAGCGACTAGCGGGCCATAGGACAGATACGCAGTATTTT	CASSQERLAGHRTDTQYF
.	.	TRBV18	TRBJ1-3	TGTGCCAGCTCACCACCTGTCGCCTCTGGAAACACCATATATTTT	CASSPPVASGNTIYF
.	.	TRBV20-1	TRBJ1-1	TGCAGTGCTCCGAAGGGGGGGACCACTGAAGCTTTCTTT	CSAPKGGTTEAFF
TRBD1	once	TRBV30	TRBJ1-1	TGTGCCTGGAGTAAGGACAGGGCCACTGAAGCTTTCTTT	CAWSKDRATEAFF
.	many	TRBV5-6	TRBJ2-2	TGTGCCAGCAGCCTGCTGGGAGGGGGGACCACCGGGGAGCTGTTTTTT	CASSLLGGGTTGELFF
.	.	TRBV7-9	TRBJ1-1	TGTGCCAGCAGCTTAGGTTTAGGGATGAGCACTGAAGCTTTCTTT	CASSLGLGMSTEAFF
TRBD2	.	TRBV5-1	TRBJ2-7	TGCGCCAGCAGCTTGGCCTTGCGGGGGGAACCCTACGAGCAGTACTTC	CASSLALRGEPYEQYF
.	few	TRBV10-3	TRBJ2-7	TGTGCCATCAGGAACCGACAGACGAGCTCCTACGAGCAGTACTTC	CAIRNRQTSSYEQYF
TRBD1	many	TRBV3-1	TRBJ2-7	TGTGCCAGCAGCCAAGATGTTCTGACAGGGGAGTACTTC	CASSQDVLTGEYF
.	few	TRBV6-2/TRBV6-3	TRBJ2-1	TGTGCCAGCGGCAAGACCGGGACTCCGGGGTACAATGAGCAGTTCTTC	CASGKTGTPGYNEQFF
TRBD2	.	TRBV6-2/TRBV6-3	TRBJ2-3	TGTGCCAGCAGTTCTCGGACTAGCGGGGGATCCCCTCCACCCACAGATACGCAGTATTTT	CASSSRTSGGSPPPTDTQYF
.	few	TRBV28	TRBJ2-1	TGTGCCAGCAGTTTATTCGGGACCCTGGAACAGTTCTTC	CASSLFGTLEQFF
.	.	TRBV28	TRBJ1-1	TGTGCCAGCAGTTTTGAGCGACAGCTGAACACTGAAGCTTTCTTT	CASSFERQLNTEAFF
.	many	TRBV20-1	TRBJ2-3	TGCAGTGCTAGAGACCCCCGCCGGGGTTCGCAGTATTTT	CSARDPRRGSQYF
.	many	TRBV3-1	TRBJ2-1	TGTGCCAGCAGCCAAAATTTGGCCTACAATGAGCAGTTCTTC	CASSQNLAYNEQFF
.	.	TRBV7-6	TRBJ2-2	TGTGCCAGCGCTGGAAGGACAGCCACCGGGGAGCTGTTTTTT	CASAGRTATGELFF
TRBD2	.	TRBV7-3	TRBJ2-1	TGTGCCAGCAGCATTAGACCTGGGACTAGCGGTTACAATGAGCAGTTCTTC	CASSIRPGTSGYNEQFF
.	few	TRBV10-3	TRBJ2-1	TGTGCCATCAGTGAGCCACTGGGTGAGCAGTTCTTC	CAISEPLGEQFF
.	.	TRBV20-1	TRBJ2-3	TGCAGTGCTCAGGGTTTGGGCAATCGGGGCGATACGCAGTATTTT	CSAQGLGNRGDTQYF
.	many	TRBV4-3	TRBJ2-3	TGCGCCAGCAGCCAAACGGTAGTAGCACAAGATACGCAGTATTTT	CASSQTVVAQDTQYF
.	few	TRBV29-1	TRBJ1-2	TGCAGCGTTGCTGTATGGGGGACTAACTATGGCTACACCTTC	CSVAVWGTNYGYTF
.	.	TRBV6-5	TRBJ1-1	TGTGCCAGCAGTTACGGCCGTCTAGAGAACACTGAAGCTTTCTTT	CASSYGRLENTEAFF
.	.	TRBV3-1	TRBJ1-4	TGTGCCAGCAGCCCCACCCGGCAGGGAGAAAAACTGTTTTTT	CASSPTRQGEKLFF
TRBD1	.	TRBV5-1	TRBJ2-5	TGCGCCAGCAGCCCCCAGGGGGTCGGGGTCCAAGAGACCCAGTACTTC	CASSPQGVGVQETQYF
TRBD1	.	TRBV7-2	TRBJ1-1	TGTGCCAGCAGCTTAGCGCAGGGGGTTACTGAAGCTTTCTTT	CASSLAQGVTEAFF
.	few	TRBV7-2	TRBJ2-5	TGTGCCAGCAGCCCGAGGCTGGCGGGTTCACAAGAGACCCAGTACTTC	CASSPRLAGSQETQYF
.	.	TRBV2	TRBJ2-3	TGTGCCAGCAGTCCTCTTTTAGCGACAGATACGCAGTATTTT	CASSPLLATDTQYF
.	few	TRBV12-3/TRBV12-4	TRBJ2-5	TGTGCCAGCAGTTGGGCCGAGGGGAAAGAGACCCAGTACTTC	CASSWAEGKETQYF
TRBD1	many	TRBV20-1	TRBJ1-1	TGCAGTGCTAGAGCCGGACAGGGGCTGGGGACTGAAGCTTTCTTT	CSARAGQGLGTEAFF
TRBD2	few	TRBV5-1	TRBJ2-1	TGCGCCAGCAGATCTAGCGGGGGTAATTACAATGAGCAGTTCTTC	CASRSSGGNYNEQFF
.	.	TRBV7-9	TRBJ2-6	TGTGCCAGCAGCTTTTCTCCCTCGTGGGCCAACGTCCTGACTTTC	CASSFSPSWANVLTF
TRBD1	many	TRBV3-1	TRBJ2-5	TGTGCCAGCAGGCAGGGGGCCGGGGAGACCCAGTACTTC	CASRQGAGETQYF
.	.	TRBV12-3/TRBV12-4	TRBJ1-1	TGTGCCAGCAGTTTTAGACAGGACCTGAAAACTGAAGCTTTCTTT	CASSFRQDLKTEAFF
.	few	TRBV15	TRBJ2-7	TGTGCCACCAGTAGAGGACTTACCTACGAGCAGTACTTC	CATSRGLTYEQYF
TRBD1	few	TRBV5-5	TRBJ2-7	TGTGCCAGCAGCTTGCACGACAGGGGGCGCGAATACGAGCAGTACTTC	CASSLHDRGREYEQYF
.	.	TRBV9	TRBJ1-2	TGTGCCAGCAGCCCCTCTGGCGGAAAAAACTATGGCTACACCTTC	CASSPSGGKNYGYTF
TRBD2	few	TRBV20-1	TRBJ2-4	TGCAGTGCTAGGAACGGGGGGAAAAAAAACATTCAGTACTTC	CSARNGGKKNIQYF
.	many	TRBV15	TRBJ2-5	TGTGCCACCAGCAGAGATCAAGAGACCCAGTACTTC	CATSRDQETQYF
.	few	TRBV7-2	TRBJ2-3	TGTGCCAGCAGATCCAGACCACAAGATACGCAGTATTTT	CASRSRPQDTQYF
.	few	TRBV4-1	TRBJ1-2	TGCGCCAGCAGCCAAGATGTCGCGCAGTCTTTTGGCTACACCTTC	CASSQDVAQSFGYTF
.	many	TRBV28	TRBJ1-2	TGTGCCAGCACCTGGGGCAGGGGATACTATGGCTACACCTTC	CASTWGRGYYGYTF
.	.	TRBV7-9	TRBJ1-1	TGTGCCAGCAGCTTGCCCCTCTCGCTTGAAGCTTTCTTT	CASSLPLSLEAFF
.	few	TRBV24-1	TRBJ2-1	TGTGCCACCAGTGATTCGGCCTACAATGAGCAGTTCTTC	CATSDSAYNEQFF
TRBD2	.	TRBV11-3	TRBJ2-7	TGTGCCAGCAGTCCCGGGACTAGCGTTCGCGAGCAGTACTTC	CASSPGTSVREQYF
.	few	TRBV12-3/TRBV12-4	TRBJ1-5	TGTGCCAGCAGCCCTACGGGACGAACCGGCAATCAGCCCCAGCATTTT	CASSPTGRTGNQPQHF
.	many	TRBV5-1	TRBJ2-7	TGCGCCAGCAGCTTGGAGGCACCCTACGAGCAGTACTTC	CASSLEAPYEQYF